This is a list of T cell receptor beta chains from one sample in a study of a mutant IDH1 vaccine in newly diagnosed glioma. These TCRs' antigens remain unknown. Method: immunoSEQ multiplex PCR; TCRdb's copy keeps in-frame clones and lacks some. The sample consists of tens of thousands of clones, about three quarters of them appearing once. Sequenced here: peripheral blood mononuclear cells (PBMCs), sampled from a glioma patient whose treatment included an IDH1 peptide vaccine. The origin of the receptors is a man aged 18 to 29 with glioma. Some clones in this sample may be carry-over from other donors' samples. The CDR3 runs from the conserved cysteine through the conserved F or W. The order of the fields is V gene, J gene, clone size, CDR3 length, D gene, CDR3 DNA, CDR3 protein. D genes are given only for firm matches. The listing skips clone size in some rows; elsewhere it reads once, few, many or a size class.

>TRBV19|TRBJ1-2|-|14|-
TGTGCCAGTAGCCCTGGGGCGGTAATGTATGGCTACACCTTC
CASSPGAVMYGYTF
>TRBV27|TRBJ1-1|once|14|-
TGTGCCAGCAAATCCCAAGGGCTGAACACTGAAGCTTTCTTT
CASKSQGLNTEAFF
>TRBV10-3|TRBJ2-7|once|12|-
TGTGCCATCAGTGACGAAGCTTACGAGCAGTACTTC
CAISDEAYEQYF
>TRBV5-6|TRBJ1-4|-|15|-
TGTGCCAGCAGCATCAAGAGATCAACTAATGAAAAACTGTTTTTT
CASSIKRSTNEKLFF
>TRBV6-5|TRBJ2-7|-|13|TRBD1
TGTGCCAGCAGTTACCGGACAGGGGACGAGCAGTACTTC
CASSYRTGDEQYF
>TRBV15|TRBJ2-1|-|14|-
TGTGCCACCAGCAGAATGGGGCCCTACAATGAGCAGTTCTTC
CATSRMGPYNEQFF
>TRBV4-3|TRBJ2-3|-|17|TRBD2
TGCGCCAGCAGCCAAGGAACTAGCGGGGTTTTCACAGATACGCAGTATTTT
CASSQGTSGVFTDTQYF
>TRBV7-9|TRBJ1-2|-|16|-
TGTGCCAGCAGCCCCGAGGGGTCTCTCCGGTTGTTTGGCTACACCTTC
CASSPEGSLRLFGYTF
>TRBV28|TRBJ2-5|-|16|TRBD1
TGTGCCAGCAGTTTAACCGACAGGGGTCATAGGGAGACCCAGTACTTC
CASSLTDRGHRETQYF
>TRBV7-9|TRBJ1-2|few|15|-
TGTGCCAGCAGTTCCGGGACAACCCCGACCTATGGCTACACCTTC
CASSSGTTPTYGYTF
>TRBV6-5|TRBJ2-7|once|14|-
TGTGCCAGCAGTTACGACAGATTCACCTACGAGCAGTACTTC
CASSYDRFTYEQYF
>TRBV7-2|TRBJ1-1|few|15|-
TGTGCCAGCAGCTTAGAGGTTGGGGGTGACACTGAAGCTTTCTTT
CASSLEVGGDTEAFF
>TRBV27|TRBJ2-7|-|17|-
TGTGCCAGCAGTTTCCCCCCGCCGAGACAGGCTCCCCTTCTAGCTTCCTTC
CASSFPPPRQAPLLASF
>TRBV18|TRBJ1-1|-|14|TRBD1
TGTGCCAGCTCACAGACAGGGCAGGGCACTGAAGCTTTCTTT
CASSQTGQGTEAFF
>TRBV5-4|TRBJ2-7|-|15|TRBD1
TGTGCCCCGGGCAGGAGGACAGGGATGAACTACGAGCAGTACTTC
CAPGRRTGMNYEQYF
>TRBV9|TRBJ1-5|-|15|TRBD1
TGTGCCAGCAGCCGACAGGGGAGTGGCAATCAGCCCCAGCATTTT
CASSRQGSGNQPQHF
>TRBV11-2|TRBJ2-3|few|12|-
TGTGCCAGCAGCTTAACGGGAGCTACGCAGTATTTT
CASSLTGATQYF
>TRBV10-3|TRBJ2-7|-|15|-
TGTGCCATCAGTGACTGGGGAGAGGGGGGCTACGAGCAGTACTTC
CAISDWGEGGYEQYF
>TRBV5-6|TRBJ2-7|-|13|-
TGTGCCAGCAGCCCCCGGCCTATCCACGAGCAGTACTTC
CASSPRPIHEQYF
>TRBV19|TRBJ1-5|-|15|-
TGTGCCAGTAGCCCTACAGGGTTTAGCAATCAGCCCCAGCATTTT
CASSPTGFSNQPQHF
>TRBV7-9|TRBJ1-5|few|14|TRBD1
TGTGCCAGCACCGACGGACAGGGTAATCAGCCCCAGCATTTT
CASTDGQGNQPQHF
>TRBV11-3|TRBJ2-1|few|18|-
TGTGCCAGCAGCTTAGATCGACCCGCAGGGAGCTCCTACAATGAGCAGTTCTTC
CASSLDRPAGSSYNEQFF
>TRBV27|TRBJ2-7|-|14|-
TGTGCCAGCAGTTTTGCGGACGGGTCCTACGAGCAGTACTTC
CASSFADGSYEQYF
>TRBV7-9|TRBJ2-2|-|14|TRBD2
TGTGCCAGCAGCCTAGCGGGTTGGTCCGGGGAGCTGTTTTTT
CASSLAGWSGELFF
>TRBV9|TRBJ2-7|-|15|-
TGTGCCAGCAGCGTAGCCGGGCAGGAGACCTACGAGCAGTACTTC
CASSVAGQETYEQYF
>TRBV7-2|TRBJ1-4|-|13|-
TGTGCCAGCAGCCGGGGGGGATTTGAAAAACTGTTTTTT
CASSRGGFEKLFF
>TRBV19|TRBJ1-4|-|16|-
TGTGCCAGTACCTTTGAAGGGGAGAGAACTAATGAAAAACTGTTTTTT
CASTFEGERTNEKLFF
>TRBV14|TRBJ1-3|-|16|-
TGTGCCAGCAGCCAGTTGGAGGGGGGCTCTGGAAACACCATATATTTT
CASSQLEGGSGNTIYF
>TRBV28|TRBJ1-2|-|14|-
TGTGCCAGCAGTTTCGACCGACTGGCCTATGGCTACACCTTC
CASSFDRLAYGYTF
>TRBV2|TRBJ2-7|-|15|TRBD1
TGTGCCAGCACCCTCAGACAGGGCCGCTCCTACGAGCAGTACTTC
CASTLRQGRSYEQYF
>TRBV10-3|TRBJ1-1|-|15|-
TGTGCCATCAGGGGGGAAGGGAATCCGAACACTGAAGCTTTCTTT
CAIRGEGNPNTEAFF
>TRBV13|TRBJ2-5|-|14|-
TGTGCCAGCAGCTTGGAAGCGAAACAAGAGACCCAGTACTTC
CASSLEAKQETQYF
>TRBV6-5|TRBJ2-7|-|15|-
TGTGCCAGCAGTTCTCAACGGGGATCCCTCTACGAGCAGTACTTC
CASSSQRGSLYEQYF
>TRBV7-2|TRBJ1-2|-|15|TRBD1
TGTGCCAGCAGCTTAGCTGGACAGGGATTATATGGCTACACCTTC
CASSLAGQGLYGYTF
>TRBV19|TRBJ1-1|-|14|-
TGTGCCAGTAGTATAGACTGGGACAACAGACCGGCTTTCTTT
CASSIDWDNRPAFF
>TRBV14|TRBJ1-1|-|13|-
TGTGCCAGCAGCGGCCAGGGGCACACTGAAGCTTTCTTT
CASSGQGHTEAFF
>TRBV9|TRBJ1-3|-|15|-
TGTGCCAGCAGCGTAGGGACGGCTGGTGGAAACACCATATATTTT
CASSVGTAGGNTIYF
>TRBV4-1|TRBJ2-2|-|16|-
TGCGCCAGCAGCCGGCCGGGGACGGGGAACACCGGGGAGCTGTTTTTT
CASSRPGTGNTGELFF
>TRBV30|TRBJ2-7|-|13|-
TGTGCCTGGAGTGGTACAGGGAACGACGAGCAGTACTTC
CAWSGTGNDEQYF
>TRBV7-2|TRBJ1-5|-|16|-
TGTGCCAGCAGCTTAGAGTCCTTTTATAGCAATCAGCCCCAGCATTTT
CASSLESFYSNQPQHF
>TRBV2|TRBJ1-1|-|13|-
TGTGCCAGCACTTTACAGGTTAACACTGAAGCTTTCTTT
CASTLQVNTEAFF
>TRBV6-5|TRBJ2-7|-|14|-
TGTGCCAGCAGCGTCAGGGACGGGGTCTACGAGCAGTACTTC
CASSVRDGVYEQYF
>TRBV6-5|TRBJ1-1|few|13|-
TGTGCCAGTTCCGTGCCCGGGACAACTGAAGCTTTCTTT
CASSVPGTTEAFF
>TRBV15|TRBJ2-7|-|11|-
TGTGCCACCAGCCTCGTTGGCCGGCAGTACTTC
CATSLVGRQYF
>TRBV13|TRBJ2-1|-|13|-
TGTGCCAGCAGCTTGGGACTTTCCAATGAGCAGTTCTTC
CASSLGLSNEQFF
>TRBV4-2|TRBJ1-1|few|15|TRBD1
TGTGCCAGCAGCCAGCGACAGGGGGCTTATACTGAAGCTTTCTTT
CASSQRQGAYTEAFF
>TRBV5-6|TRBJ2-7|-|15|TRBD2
TGTGCCAGCAGCGCTGGGACTAGCGGGATCTACGAGCAGTACTTC
CASSAGTSGIYEQYF
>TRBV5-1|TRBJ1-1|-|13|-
TGCGCCAGCAGATACGAGGGTAGCCCTGAAGCTTTCTTT
CASRYEGSPEAFF
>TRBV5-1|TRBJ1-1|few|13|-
TGCGCCAGCAGCTTGGTAATGGGTACTGAAGCTTTCTTT
CASSLVMGTEAFF
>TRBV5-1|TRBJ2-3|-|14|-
TGCGCCAGCAAGAGTGGGGGCCTCACAGATACGCAGTATTTT
CASKSGGLTDTQYF
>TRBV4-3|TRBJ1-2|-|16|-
TGCGCCAGCAGCCAAGGGTCCCCTGGCTCTAACTATGGCTACACCTTC
CASSQGSPGSNYGYTF